This T cell receptor beta chain was captured in a study of T cell changes during pregnancy in multiple sclerosis. Trimming removed 6 bases from V and 5 bases from J, with 14 bases in between. CDR1 KGHSH and CDR2 LQKENI come from the germline V gene. This CDR3 has 14 residues. The assay was immunoSEQ multiplex PCR, and TCRdb's table has in-frame clones only and misses some. The sample holds some 110,000 clones, about 94% seen once. The chain uses TRBV18 and TRBJ1-5; D ambiguous. This TCR was sampled from a female donor with multiple sclerosis, enrolled in a pregnancy study. The source was peripheral blood, collected in the third trimester of pregnancy. The CDR3 nucleotides are TGTGCCAGCTCGACATCAGAATACGATCAGCCCCAGCATTTT. Translation gives CASSTSEYDQPQHF.